The 21 T cell receptor beta chains below come from one sample, sequenced in a study of identical twins (dated by TCRdb to 2016 to 2018). Libraries were made using 5' RACE. TCRdb lists the instrument as Illumina HiSeq 2000. In-frame beta chains were kept once TCRdb had trimmed the public reads at Q25 with fastp and called clones with MiXCR. Identical CDR3 protein sequences are pooled into one entry, listed with their most common genes and DNA. For this sample there are 1,800,000 or so distinct CDR3 sequences; around a third appear just once. More than 0.25% of the sample is taken by the ten largest. The sample was cord blood. The receptors come from a newborn girl in good health.

This clonotype was seen a handful of times. V and J are TRBV11-1 and TRBJ2-3, with TRBD2 matching over 12 bases. Germline assignment: CDR1 SGHAT and CDR2 FQDESV (reference sequence). V lost 0 bases to trimming and J lost 4 bases; unmatched junction nucleotides: 5. The CDR3 has 17 amino acids. In DNA, the CDR3 is TGTGCCAGCAGCTTAGCCCCGACTAGCGGGAGCTCAGATACGCAGTATTTT. Protein product: CASSLAPTSGSSDTQYF.

This clonotype was seen only a few times. J is TRBJ2-5 and V is TRBV6-5; D could derive from TRBD1 or TRBD2 (5 bases each). V gave up 0 bases and J gave up 11 bases, with 19 bases separating them. CDR3 length equals 15 residues. Germline CDR1 is MNHEY and CDR2 is SVGAGI. The CDR3 loop is CASSYSGKLGDEQYF. CDR3 sequence (DNA): TGTGCCAGCAGTTACTCCGGGAAGCTGGGGGATGAGCAGTACTTC.

In this sample, this clonotype turned up a few times. V and J are TRBV7-9 and TRBJ2-4; TRBD1 might be the D (6 bases). V was pared by 1 base and J by 6 bases, with 16 bases between. The CDR3 has 16 amino acids. Germline values: CDR1 SEHNR, CDR2 FQNEAQ (reference sequence). CDR3 sequence: CASSLGERGTLNIQYF. CDR3 in DNA: TGTGCCAGCAGCTTAGGGGAAAGGGGGACACTAAACATTCAGTACTTC.

This clonotype was seen ten or more times. The chain joins TRBV7-2 to TRBJ2-3; D is ambiguous. The CDR3 contains 12 residues. Germline CDR1 SGHTA, CDR2 FQGNSA. The V gene lost 7 bases and the J gene lost 1 base, with 6 bases spanning the gap. In nucleotides, the CDR3 is TGTGCCAGCACCTATGGCACAGATACGCAGTATTTT. Translation gives CASTYGTDTQYF.

The V and J genes are TRBV12-3 or TRBV12-4 and TRBJ2-1; 9 nucleotides agree with TRBD2. The better agreement between TRBJ2-7 and the DNA end casts doubt on the J call. CDR3 length: 15 amino acids. CDR3 coding DNA: TGTGCCAGCGCTAGCGGGGATCTGGTCTACAATGAGCAGTACTTC. The encoded protein is CASASGDLVYNEQYF.

The chain links TRBV5-4 to TRBJ1-2; possibly TRBD1 for D (5 bases). The CDR3 runs to 13 residues. The V gene's germline CDR1 is SGHNT and CDR2 YYREEE (reference sequence). The germline V and J ends were trimmed by 1 base and 8 bases, with 12 bases remaining between them. CDR3 nucleotide sequence: TGTGCCAGCAGCTTGAAGCAGGGCTTGGGCTACACCTTC. This gives the protein CASSLKQGLGYTF.

The rearrangement joins TRBV7-9 to TRBJ2-5; 8 bases fit TRBD2. V shed 5 bases, J shed 5 bases, and the junction held 13 bases outside the gene matches. Germline V CDR1 and CDR2: SEHNR, FQNEAQ (reference sequence). The CDR3 runs to 16 residues. CDR3 DNA sequence: TGTGCCAGCAGCCGAAACGCGGGACTAGTCATGGAGACCCAGTACTTC. This translates into CASSRNAGLVMETQYF.

V is TRBV4-2 and J is TRBJ2-5; no reliable D call. The CDR3 length is 14 residues. V lost 1 base, J lost 1 base, and 7 bases lay in between. CDR1 LGHNA and CDR2 YNFKEQ come from the germline V gene. The CDR3 DNA is TGTGCCAGCAGCCAAGCTCGGGTCCAAGAGACCCAGTACTTC. Translating it yields CASSQARVQETQYF.

The CDR3 here is CAGQGEKLFF. CDR3 DNA sequence: TGTGCCGGACAGGGTGAAAAACTGTTTTTT. This chain uses TRBV19 with TRBJ1-4; 8 bases match TRBD1. J lost 7 bases, V lost 11 bases, and 0 bases had no gene match. The CDR3 extends over 10 amino acids. The germline V gene encodes CDR1 LNHDA and CDR2 SQIVND (reference sequence).

This clonotype turned up a few times. The chain links TRBV10-3 to TRBJ2-1; TRBD2 matches 7 bases. The CDR3 is made up of 15 amino acids. CDR1 and CDR2 (germline): ENHRY, SYGVKD. The V segment lost 0 bases and the J segment 10 bases; nucleotides outside the gene matches: 9. The CDR3 protein is CAISESGGGLREQFF. DNA for the CDR3: TGTGCCATCAGTGAGTCTGGCGGGGGTCTACGGGAGCAGTTCTTC.

CDR3 loop: CASIPRFEAFF. The CDR3 bases are TGTGCCAGCATCCCACGTTTTGAAGCTTTCTTT. The chain recombines TRBV21-1 with TRBJ1-1. TRBV21-1 is a recognized pseudogene. The length of the CDR3 is 11 residues.

The chain recombines TRBV4-1 with TRBJ2-7; 7 bases align to TRBD1. This CDR3 has 15 residues. The junction had 6 bases not matched to a gene; V was cut back by 3 bases and J by 1 base. Germline CDR1 is MGHRA and CDR2 is YSYEKL. The CDR3 DNA sequence: TGCGCCAGCAGCCACCGGACAGGCAAATCCTACGAGCAGTACTTC. Translation gives CASSHRTGKSYEQYF.

The V call is TRBV6-6, the J call TRBJ2-3; maybe TRBD2 (6 bases). This CDR3 is 11 amino acids long. CDR1 MNHNY and CDR2 SVGAGI come from the germline V gene (reference sequence). V shed 6 bases and J shed 12 bases, with 13 bases lying between them. DNA for the CDR3: TGTGCCAGCAGGACGGACTATAATCAGTATTTT. Translation: CASRTDYNQYF.

The chain recombines TRBV4-2 with TRBJ2-7; 7 nucleotides align to TRBD1. V shed 2 bases, J shed 2 bases, and the junction held 6 bases outside the gene matches. This CDR3 contains 15 residues. Germline V gene data show CDR1 as LGHNA and CDR2 as YNFKEQ. The chain's CDR3 is CASSQTTGTAYEQYF. In DNA form, the CDR3 reads TGTGCCAGCAGCCAAACTACCGGGACAGCCTACGAGCAGTACTTC.

As concerns this clonotype: This may be a read error, as it is one base from a much larger clone. V and J are TRBV15 and TRBJ2-5; the match to TRBD1 covers 7 bases. This CDR3 has 15 residues. The germline V gene has CDR1 LNHNV and CDR2 YYDKDF (reference sequence). J was trimmed by 2 bases and V by 4 bases; bases with no gene match: 7. The CDR3 reads CATSKTDRAQETQYF. The CDR3 DNA follows: TGTGCCACCAGCAAGACAGACAGGGCACAAGAGACCCAGTACTTC.

The chain recombines TRBV10-3 with TRBJ2-2; D not resolved. With 0 bases removed from V and 5 bases from J, the gap between germline ends came to 10 bases. This CDR3 has 15 amino acids. Per the germline V gene, CDR1 is ENHRY and CDR2 is SYGVKD. The CDR3 bases are TGTGCCATCAGTGAGTCTGGACCCCTAACCGGGGAGCTGTTTTTT. Encoded protein: CAISESGPLTGELFF.

The chain links TRBV28 to TRBJ2-7; D perhaps matches TRBD1 (5 bases). V dropped 5 bases and J dropped 0 bases, with 14 bases sitting between them. Germline CDR1 is MDHEN and CDR2 is SYDVKM. The CDR3 contains 15 residues. The CDR3: CASSLGATTSYEQYF. Here the CDR3 DNA reads TGTGCCAGCAGTCTAGGGGCGACCACCTCCTACGAGCAGTACTTC.

The chain recombines TRBV2 with TRBJ2-3, with D perhaps matching TRBD1 or TRBD2 (6 bases each). The CDR3 contains 13 residues. V was cut by 7 bases and J by 3 bases, with 11 bases left in between. Germline V gene data show CDR1 as SNHLY and CDR2 as FYNNEI. CDR3: CASTGARTDTQYF. The DNA for the CDR3 is TGTGCCAGCACGGGGGCGAGGACAGATACGCAGTATTTT.

V usage is TRBV4-1 and J usage is TRBJ2-3; 10 nucleotides align to TRBD2. The CDR3 loop spans 18 amino acids. The germline V gene has CDR1 MGHRA and CDR2 YSYEKL. V was pared by 1 base and J by 2 bases, with 9 bases of the junction left unmatched. DNA for the CDR3: TGCGCCAGCAGCCAAGGGGCGACTAGCGGGTTACCCACAGATACGCAGTATTTT. Protein sequence: CASSQGATSGLPTDTQYF.

This chain uses TRBV20-1 with TRBJ1-5; D call uncertain. The germline gives CDR1 DFQATT, CDR2 SNEGSKA (reference sequence). The V end lost 2 bases, the J end lost 0 bases, and 5 bases lay between the germline ends. The CDR3 has 13 residues. The CDR3 DNA follows: TGCAGTGCTAGAAGCGATAGCAATCAGCCCCAGCATTTT. It is translated as CSARSDSNQPQHF.

This clonotype was seen only a few times. The chain uses TRBV7-2 and TRBJ2-7; unclear D gene. Germline V CDR1 and CDR2: SGHTA, FQGNSA. The CDR3 spans 17 residues. V was pared by 1 base and J by 0 bases, with 16 bases between. CDR3 protein: CASSLGPLGVGSYEQYF. In nucleotides, the CDR3 is TGTGCCAGCAGCTTAGGCCCGTTAGGCGTTGGCTCCTACGAGCAGTACTTC.